This TCR beta chain was recovered during a study of blood T cell repertoires in COVID-19. On the study more broadly: The United States, Italy and Spain were the sources of the acute and convalescent COVID-19 samples. Sample material is recorded as cDNA or gDNA derived from T cells, B-cell-depleted T cells, or PBMCs.

Repertoires were generated with immunoSEQ multiplex PCR, while TCRdb's copy carries only in-frame clones and drops some. The data show approximately 220,000 clones, 85% to 90% seen once. Specimen: peripheral blood. The receptor was isolated from a man aged 55 to 69 who had recovered from COVID-19.

CDR3 residues: CAWMRLAGLDTQYF. The CDR3 bases are TGTGCCTGGATGCGACTAGCGGGGTTAGATACGCAGTATTTT. The V call is TRBV30, the J call TRBJ2-3, with 11 nucleotides matching TRBD2. The CDR3 totals 14 residues. Germline CDR1 is GTSNPN and CDR2 is SVGIG (reference sequence). The ends lost 4 bases at V and 5 bases at J; junction bases unmatched: 5.